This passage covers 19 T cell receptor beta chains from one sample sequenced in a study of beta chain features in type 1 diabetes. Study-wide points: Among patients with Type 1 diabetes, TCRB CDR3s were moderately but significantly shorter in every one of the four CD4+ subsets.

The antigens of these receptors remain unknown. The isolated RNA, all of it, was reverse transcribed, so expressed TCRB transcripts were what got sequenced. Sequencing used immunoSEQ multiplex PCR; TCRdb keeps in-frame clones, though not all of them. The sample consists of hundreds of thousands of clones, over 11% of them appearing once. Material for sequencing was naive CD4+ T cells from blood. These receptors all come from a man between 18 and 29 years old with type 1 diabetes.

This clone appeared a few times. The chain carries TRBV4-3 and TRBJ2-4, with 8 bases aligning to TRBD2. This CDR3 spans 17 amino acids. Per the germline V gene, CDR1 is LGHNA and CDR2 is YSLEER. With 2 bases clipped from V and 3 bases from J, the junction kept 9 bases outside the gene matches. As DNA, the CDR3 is TGCGCCAGCAGCCAACCGACTAGCGCACACTTCAAAAACATTCAGTACTTC. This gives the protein CASSQPTSAHFKNIQYF.

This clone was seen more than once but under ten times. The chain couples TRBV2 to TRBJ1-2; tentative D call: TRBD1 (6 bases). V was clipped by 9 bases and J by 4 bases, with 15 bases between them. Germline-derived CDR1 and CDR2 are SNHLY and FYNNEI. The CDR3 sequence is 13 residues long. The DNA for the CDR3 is TGTGCCAGGAGGGGGTCCGGGAGCTATGGCTACACCTTC. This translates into CARRGSGSYGYTF. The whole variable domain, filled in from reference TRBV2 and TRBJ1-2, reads EPEVTQTPSHQVTQMGQEVILRCVPISNHLYFYWYRQILGQKVEFLVSFYNNEISEKSEIFDDQFSVERPDGSNFTLKIRSTKLEDSAMYFCARRGSGSYGYTFGSGTRLTVV.

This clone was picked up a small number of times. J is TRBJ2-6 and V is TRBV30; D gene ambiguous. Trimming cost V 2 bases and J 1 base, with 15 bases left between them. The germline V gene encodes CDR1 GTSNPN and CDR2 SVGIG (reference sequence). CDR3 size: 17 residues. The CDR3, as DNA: TGTGCCTGGAGTTTAATGACTGGACGATCTGGGGCCAACGTCCTGACTTTC. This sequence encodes CAWSLMTGRSGANVLTF. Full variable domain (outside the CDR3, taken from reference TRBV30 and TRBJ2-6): SQTIHQWPATLVQPVGSPLSLECTVEGTSNPNLYWYRQAAGRGLQLLFYSVGIGQISSEVPQNLSASRPQDRQFILSSKKLLLSDSGFYLCAWSLMTGRSGANVLTFGAGSRLTVL.

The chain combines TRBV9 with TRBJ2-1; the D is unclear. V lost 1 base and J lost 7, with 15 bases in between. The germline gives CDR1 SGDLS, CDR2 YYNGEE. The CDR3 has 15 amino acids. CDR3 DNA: TGTGCCAGCAGCGTAAGCCCCCTAGGGTCAAATGAGCAGTTCTTC. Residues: CASSVSPLGSNEQFF.

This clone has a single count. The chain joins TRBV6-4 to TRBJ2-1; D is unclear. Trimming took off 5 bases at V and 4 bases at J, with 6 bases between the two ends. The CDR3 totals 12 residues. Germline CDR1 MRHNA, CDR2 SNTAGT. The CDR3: CASSSGYNEQFF. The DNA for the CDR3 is TGTGCCAGCAGTTCAGGATACAATGAGCAGTTCTTC.

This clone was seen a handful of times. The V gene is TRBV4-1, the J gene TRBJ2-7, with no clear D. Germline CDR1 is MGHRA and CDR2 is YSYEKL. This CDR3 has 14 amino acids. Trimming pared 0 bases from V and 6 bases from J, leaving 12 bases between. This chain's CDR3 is CASSQDSPPSEQYF. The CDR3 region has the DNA TGCGCCAGCAGCCAAGATTCCCCCCCAAGCGAGCAGTACTTC.

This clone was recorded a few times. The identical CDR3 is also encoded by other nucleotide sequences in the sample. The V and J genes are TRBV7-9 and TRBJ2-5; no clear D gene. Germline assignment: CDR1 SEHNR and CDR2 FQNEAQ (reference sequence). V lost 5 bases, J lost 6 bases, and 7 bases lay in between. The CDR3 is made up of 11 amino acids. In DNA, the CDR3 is TGTGCCAGCAGCCCCCTACAGACCCAGTACTTC. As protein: CASSPLQTQYF.

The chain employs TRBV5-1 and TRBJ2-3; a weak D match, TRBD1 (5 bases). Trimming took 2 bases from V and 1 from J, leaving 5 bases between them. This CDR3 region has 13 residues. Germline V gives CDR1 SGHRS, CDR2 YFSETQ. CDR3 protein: CASSLQGTDTQYF. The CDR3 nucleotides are TGCGCCAGCAGCTTACAGGGCACAGATACGCAGTATTTT. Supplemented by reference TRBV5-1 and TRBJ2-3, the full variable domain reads KAGVTQTPRYLIKTRGQQVTLSCSPISGHRSVSWYQQTPGQGLQFLFEYFSETQRNKGNFPGRFSGRQFSNSRSEMNVSTLELGDSALYLCASSLQGTDTQYFGPGTRLTVL.

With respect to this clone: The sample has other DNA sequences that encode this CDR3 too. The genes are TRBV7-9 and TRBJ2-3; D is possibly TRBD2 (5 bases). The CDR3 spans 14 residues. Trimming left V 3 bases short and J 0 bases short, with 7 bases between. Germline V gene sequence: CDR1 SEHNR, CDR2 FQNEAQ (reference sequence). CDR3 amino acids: CASSFEGSTDTQYF. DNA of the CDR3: TGTGCCAGCAGCTTTGAGGGTAGCACAGATACGCAGTATTTT.

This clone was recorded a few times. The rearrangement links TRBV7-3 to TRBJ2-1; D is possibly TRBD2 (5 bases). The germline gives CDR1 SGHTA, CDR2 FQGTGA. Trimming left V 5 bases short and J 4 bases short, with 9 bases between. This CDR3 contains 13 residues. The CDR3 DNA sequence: TGTGCCAGCAGCCGTGGACTGTACAATGAGCAGTTCTTC. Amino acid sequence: CASSRGLYNEQFF.

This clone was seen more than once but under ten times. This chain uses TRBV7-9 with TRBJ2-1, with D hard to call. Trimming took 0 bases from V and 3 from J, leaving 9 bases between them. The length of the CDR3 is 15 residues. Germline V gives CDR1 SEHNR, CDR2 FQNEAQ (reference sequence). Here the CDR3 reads CASSLAQPRYNEQFF. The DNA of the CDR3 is TGTGCCAGCAGCTTAGCGCAGCCCCGCTACAATGAGCAGTTCTTC.

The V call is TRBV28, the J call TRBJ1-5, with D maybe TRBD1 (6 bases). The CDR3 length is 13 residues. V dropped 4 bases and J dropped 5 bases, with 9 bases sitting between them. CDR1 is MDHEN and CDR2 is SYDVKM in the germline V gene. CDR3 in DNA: TGTGCCAGCAGTTGGGGGACATATCAGCCCCAGCATTTT. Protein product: CASSWGTYQPQHF.

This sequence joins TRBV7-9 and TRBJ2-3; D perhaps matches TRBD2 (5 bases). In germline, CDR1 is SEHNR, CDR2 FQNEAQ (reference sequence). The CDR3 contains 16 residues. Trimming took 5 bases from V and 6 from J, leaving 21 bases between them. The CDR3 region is CASSTRTHSQGDTQYF. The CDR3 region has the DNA TGTGCCAGCAGCACTCGGACTCATTCCCAAGGTGATACGCAGTATTTT.

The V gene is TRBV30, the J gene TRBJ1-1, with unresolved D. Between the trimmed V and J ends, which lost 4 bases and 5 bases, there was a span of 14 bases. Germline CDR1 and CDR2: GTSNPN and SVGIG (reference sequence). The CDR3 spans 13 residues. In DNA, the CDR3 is TGTGCCTGGATAAAAGGAGGAGGGACTGAAGCTTTCTTT. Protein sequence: CAWIKGGGTEAFF.

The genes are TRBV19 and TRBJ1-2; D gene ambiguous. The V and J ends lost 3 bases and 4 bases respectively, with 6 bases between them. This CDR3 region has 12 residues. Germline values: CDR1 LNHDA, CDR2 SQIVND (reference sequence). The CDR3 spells CASSMDRYGYTF. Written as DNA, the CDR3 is TGTGCCAGTAGTATGGATCGCTATGGCTACACCTTC.

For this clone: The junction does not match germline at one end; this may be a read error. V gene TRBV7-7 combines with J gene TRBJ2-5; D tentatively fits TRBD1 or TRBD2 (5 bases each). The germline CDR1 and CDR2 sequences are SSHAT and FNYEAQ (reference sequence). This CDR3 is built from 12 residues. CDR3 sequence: CASSRDGETQYF. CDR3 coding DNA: TGTGCTAGCAGTCGGGACGGAGAGACCCAGTACTTC.

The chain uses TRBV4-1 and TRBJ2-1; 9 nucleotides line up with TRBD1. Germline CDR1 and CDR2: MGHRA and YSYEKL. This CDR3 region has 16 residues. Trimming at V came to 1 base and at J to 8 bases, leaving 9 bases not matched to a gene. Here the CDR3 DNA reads TGCGCCAGCAGCCAAGCCTCGGGACAGGGTTTCTATGAGCAGTTCTTC. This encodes CASSQASGQGFYEQFF.

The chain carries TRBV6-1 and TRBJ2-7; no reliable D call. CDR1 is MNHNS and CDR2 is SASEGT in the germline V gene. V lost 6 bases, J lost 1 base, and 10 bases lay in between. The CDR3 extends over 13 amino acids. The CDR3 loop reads CASRWGTSYEQYF. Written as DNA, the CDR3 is TGTGCCAGCAGGTGGGGTACGTCCTACGAGCAGTACTTC.

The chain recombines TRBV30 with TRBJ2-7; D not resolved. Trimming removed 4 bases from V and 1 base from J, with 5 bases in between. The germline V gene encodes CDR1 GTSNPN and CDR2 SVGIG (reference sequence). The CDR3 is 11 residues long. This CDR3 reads CAWTDSYEQYF. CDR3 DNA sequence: TGTGCCTGGACAGATTCCTACGAGCAGTACTTC.